The 4 T cell receptor beta chains below were found in one sample sequenced in a study of T cell responses to AZD1222 COVID-19 vaccine. Libraries were prepared by immunoSEQ multiplex PCR; TCRdb keeps only in-frame clonotypes and omits some of them. The sample consists of around 150,000 clones, approximately 89% of them appearing once. Material: peripheral blood, obtained 28 days after the second AZD1222 dose. These receptors were collected from an adult who received the AZD1222 COVID-19 vaccine.

This chain uses TRBV4-2 with TRBJ2-3, with D hard to call. Deletions cut 4 bases from V and 6 bases from J, with 11 bases between. This CDR3 region has 13 residues. Germline CDR1 is LGHNA and CDR2 is YNFKEQ. CDR3 in amino acids: CASSLTDGDTQYF. CDR3 nucleotides: TGTGCCAGCAGCCTAACCGACGGCGATACGCAGTATTTT.

As concerns this clone: The identical CDR3 is also encoded by other nucleotide sequences in the sample. The chain is built from TRBV19 and TRBJ1-5; D remains ambiguous. Germline CDR1 LNHDA, CDR2 SQIVND (reference sequence). This CDR3 is built from 14 residues. Trimming pared 2 bases from V and 2 bases from J, leaving 7 bases between. In DNA form, the CDR3 reads TGTGCCAGTAGTATACGGGATGGCAATCAGCCCCAGCATTTT. Its translation is CASSIRDGNQPQHF.

The genes are TRBV7-9 and TRBJ1-3; D not resolved. The CDR3 consists of 15 residues. In germline, CDR1 is SEHNR, CDR2 FQNEAQ (reference sequence). Trimming removed 0 bases from V and 6 bases from J, with 12 bases in between. The CDR3 nucleotides read TGTGCCAGCAGCTTAGCGAGACCCGAGTTAAACACCATATATTTT. Translation: CASSLARPELNTIYF.

CDR3: CASSLYGQSYSGNTIYF. CDR3 DNA sequence: TGTGCCAGCAGCTTGTACGGACAGTCGTACTCTGGAAACACCATATATTTT. The chain carries TRBV5-5 and TRBJ1-3, with a tentative D call TRBD1 (6 bases). The V gene's germline CDR1 is SGHKS and CDR2 YYEKEE (reference sequence). V was clipped by 1 base and J by 0 bases, with 14 bases between them. The CDR3 is made up of 17 amino acids. Filled out from reference TRBV5-5 and TRBJ1-3, the complete variable domain reads DAGVTQSPTHLIKTRGQQVTLRCSPISGHKSVSWYQQVLGQGPQFIFQYYEKEERGRGNFPDRFSARQFPNYSSELNVNALLLGDSALYLCASSLYGQSYSGNTIYFGEGSWLTVV.